A selection of T cell receptor beta chains follows, all from one sample in a study of early T cells in non-severe SARS-CoV-2 infection. From the 5' RACE reads, TCRdb called clonotypes with MiXCR, one entry per CDR3 protein. Among around 80,000 distinct CDR3 sequences, 10% were seen once, and the ten largest hold 8% to 8.5%. Specimen: whole blood, collected at baseline. The receptor source for this set is an adult who was a healthcare worker with PCR-confirmed SARS-CoV-2 infection or an uninfected control (not recorded which). Both conserved end residues are part of each CDR3. The D gene is left open where the match is weak. A clone size is listed for some rows: how often the clone was seen (once, few, many), or a class if it is expanded.

clone size	V gene	J gene	D gene	CDR3 protein	CDR3 DNA
.	TRBV2	TRBJ2-2	.	CASSNSLGPANTGELFF	TGTGCCAGCAGCAATTCACTAGGTCCGGCGAACACCGGGGAGCTGTTTTTT
.	TRBV2	TRBJ2-7	.	CASGGFSYEQYF	TGTGCCAGCGGGGGGTTCTCCTACGAGCAGTACTTC
.	TRBV7-9	TRBJ1-4	TRBD1	CASSLVPGQADEKLFF	TGTGCCAGCAGCTTAGTCCCCGGACAGGCCGATGAAAAACTGTTTTTT
few	TRBV2	TRBJ2-1	.	CASSSQGPGTQFF	TGTGCCAGCAGTTCCCAGGGGCCAGGAACGCAGTTCTTC
many	TRBV7-9	TRBJ2-2	.	CASSNRASHNTGELFF	TGTGCCAGCAGCAACAGAGCGTCTCACAACACCGGGGAGCTGTTTTTT
.	TRBV28	TRBJ1-4	.	CASRPNGIWGIKLFF	TGTGCCAGCAGACCAAACGGCATTTGGGGGATCAAACTGTTTTTT
few	TRBV6-1	TRBJ2-7	.	CASSESGGREQYF	TGTGCCAGCAGTGAGAGTGGGGGTCGCGAGCAGTACTTC
.	TRBV20-1	TRBJ2-1	.	CSADRSSYNEQFF	TGCAGTGCCGACCGGTCCTCCTACAATGAGCAGTTCTTC
few	TRBV5-4	TRBJ2-4	TRBD1	CASSFGQGVTKNIQYF	TGTGCCAGCAGCTTTGGACAGGGGGTAACCAAAAACATTCAGTACTTC
few	TRBV6-6	TRBJ2-1	.	CASSLLVGSYNEQFF	TGTGCCAGCAGTTTGCTGGTAGGCTCCTACAATGAGCAGTTCTTC
.	TRBV6-5	TRBJ2-5	TRBD1	CASSVGGYQETQYF	TGTGCCAGCAGTGTAGGGGGCTACCAAGAGACCCAGTACTTC
few	TRBV7-3	TRBJ2-1	TRBD2	CASSSSGRGLNEQFF	TGTGCCAGCAGCTCTAGCGGGAGGGGCCTCAATGAGCAGTTCTTC
.	TRBV6-6	TRBJ1-1	.	CAVSRTGGYTEAFF	TGTGCCGTATCGCGCACCGGGGGGTATACTGAAGCTTTCTTT
few	TRBV3-1	TRBJ2-1	.	CASSPTAWNEQFF	TGTGCCAGCAGCCCGACGGCGTGGAATGAGCAGTTCTTC
.	TRBV5-1	TRBJ2-1	.	CASSVKNEQFF	TGCGCCAGCAGCGTGAAAAATGAGCAGTTCTTC
many	TRBV7-3	TRBJ2-1	.	CASSPRLGKGYEQFF	TGTGCCAGCAGCCCACGACTGGGGAAAGGGTATGAGCAGTTCTTC
.	TRBV10-1	TRBJ2-2	.	CASSKWTGELFF	TGCGCCAGCAGCAAATGGACCGGGGAGCTGTTTTTT
few	TRBV29-1	TRBJ2-7	.	CSVEFHPYEQYF	TGCAGCGTTGAATTCCATCCCTACGAGCAGTACTTC
many	TRBV18	TRBJ2-7	.	CASSLSSYEQYF	TGTGCCAGCTCACTCAGCTCCTACGAGCAGTACTTC
.	TRBV6-5	TRBJ1-6	.	CASSPDWSSYNSPLHF	TGTGCCAGCAGCCCCGACTGGAGCTCCTATAATTCACCCCTCCACTTT
many	TRBV7-3	TRBJ2-7	.	CASSRNPGYEQYF	TGTGCCAGCAGCCGCAATCCGGGCTACGAGCAGTACTTC
few	TRBV5-5	TRBJ2-5	TRBD2	CASSFETSETQYF	TGTGCCAGCAGTTTTGAGACTAGCGAGACCCAGTACTTC
few	TRBV10-3	TRBJ2-2	.	CAISALFGELFF	TGTGCCATCAGTGCCCTATTCGGGGAGCTGTTTTTT
many	TRBV28	TRBJ2-7	.	CASSVHPYEQYF	TGTGCCAGCAGTGTGCACCCCTACGAGCAGTACTTC
few	TRBV7-6	TRBJ2-3	TRBD2	CASSPIAGGLGDTQYF	TGTGCCAGCAGCCCTATAGCGGGAGGGCTCGGAGATACGCAGTATTTT
.	TRBV20-1	TRBJ2-1	.	CSARVGGSYNEQFF	TGCAGTGCTAGAGTAGGAGGCTCCTACAATGAGCAGTTCTTC
few	TRBV7-3	TRBJ2-3	TRBD2	CASSLESGRPTDTQYF	TGTGCCAGCAGCTTGGAAAGCGGGAGACCCACAGATACGCAGTATTTT
.	TRBV20-1	TRBJ2-3	TRBD2	CSARGTGLAGTLRTDTQYF	TGCAGTGCTCGTGGCACAGGACTAGCGGGTACTTTACGCACAGATACGCAGTATTTT
few	TRBV2	TRBJ1-4	.	CASIPERDEKLFF	TGTGCCAGCATCCCGGAAAGGGATGAAAAACTGTTTTTT
.	TRBV5-4	TRBJ2-1	TRBD2	CASSFTSGNYNEQFF	TGTGCCAGCAGCTTCACTAGCGGGAACTACAATGAGCAGTTCTTC
few	TRBV20-1	TRBJ2-7	TRBD2	CSASGPPSGSEQYF	TGCAGTGCTAGCGGGCCGCCGAGCGGGAGTGAGCAGTACTTC
.	TRBV28	TRBJ2-3	.	CASSGGDSPASTDTQYF	TGTGCCAGCAGTGGGGGCGACTCCCCTGCTAGCACAGATACGCAGTATTTT
.	TRBV2	TRBJ2-5	.	CASVGTQETQYF	TGTGCCAGCGTCGGGACGCAAGAGACCCAGTACTTC
.	TRBV5-5	TRBJ2-1	.	CASSLSGGNEQFF	TGTGCCAGCAGCTTGTCTGGGGGCAATGAGCAGTTCTTC
.	TRBV5-1	TRBJ2-7	TRBD1	CASSFQGTGSYEQYF	TGCGCCAGCAGCTTCCAGGGGACAGGTTCCTACGAGCAGTACTTC
.	TRBV6-1	TRBJ1-1	.	CASRLQGPTEAFF	TGTGCCAGCAGACTACAGGGCCCGACTGAAGCTTTCTTT
few	TRBV16	TRBJ2-4	.	CASSQSLGSKPYF	TGTGCCAGCAGCCAATCTTTGGGGAGTAAGCCGTACTTC
few	TRBV9	TRBJ2-1	.	CASSDVASPKNEQFF	TGTGCCAGCAGCGATGTGGCTAGCCCAAAGAATGAGCAGTTCTTC
few	TRBV4-1	TRBJ2-7	.	CASSQAWAGAVGEQYF	TGCGCCAGCAGCCAAGCTTGGGCAGGGGCAGTTGGCGAGCAGTACTTC
.	TRBV27	TRBJ2-7	TRBD2	CASRGLAGDREQYF	TGTGCCAGCAGGGGACTAGCGGGAGATCGGGAGCAGTACTTC
.	TRBV6-1	TRBJ2-5	.	CASSETRQETQYF	TGTGCCAGCAGTGAGACACGTCAAGAGACCCAGTACTTC
many	TRBV5-4	TRBJ2-7	.	CASSLWGRTHEQYF	TGTGCCAGCAGCTTGTGGGGGAGGACCCACGAGCAGTACTTC
few	TRBV7-6	TRBJ2-5	.	CASSTRPETQYF	TGTGCCAGCAGCACCCGGCCCGAGACCCAGTACTTC
few	TRBV21-1	TRBJ2-7	.	CASTPARRAVGEQYF	TGTGCCAGCACCCCGGCAAGACGGGCAGTTGGGGAGCAGTACTTC
few	TRBV28	TRBJ2-3	.	CASREGTKKDTQYF	TGTGCCAGCAGGGAGGGGACAAAGAAAGATACGCAGTATTTT
many	TRBV27	TRBJ2-1	TRBD1	CASKLKLGQAHNEQFF	TGTGCCAGCAAACTCAAACTCGGACAGGCCCACAATGAGCAGTTCTTC
many	TRBV7-6	TRBJ2-1	TRBD1	CASSSRQGKYNEQFF	TGTGCCAGCAGCTCCCGACAGGGGAAATACAATGAGCAGTTCTTC
.	TRBV7-2	TRBJ1-6	.	CASSLSVNSPLHF	TGTGCCAGCAGCTTATCAGTTAATTCACCCCTCCACTTT
.	TRBV7-2	TRBJ2-4	.	CASSRDRAKNIQYF	TGTGCCAGCAGCCGGGATCGGGCCAAAAACATTCAGTACTTC
few	TRBV6-2/TRBV6-3	TRBJ1-5	.	CASKDSNQPQHF	TGTGCCAGCAAAGATAGCAATCAGCCCCAGCATTTT
many	TRBV6-6	TRBJ1-3	TRBD1	CASSRPTQQGDGNTVYF	TGTGCCAGCAGTCGACCAACCCAACAGGGGGATGGAAACACCGTATATTTT
.	TRBV4-1	TRBJ2-1	.	CASSQGMVDRYNEQFF	TGCGCCAGCAGCCAAGGGATGGTTGATCGCTACAATGAGCAGTTCTTC